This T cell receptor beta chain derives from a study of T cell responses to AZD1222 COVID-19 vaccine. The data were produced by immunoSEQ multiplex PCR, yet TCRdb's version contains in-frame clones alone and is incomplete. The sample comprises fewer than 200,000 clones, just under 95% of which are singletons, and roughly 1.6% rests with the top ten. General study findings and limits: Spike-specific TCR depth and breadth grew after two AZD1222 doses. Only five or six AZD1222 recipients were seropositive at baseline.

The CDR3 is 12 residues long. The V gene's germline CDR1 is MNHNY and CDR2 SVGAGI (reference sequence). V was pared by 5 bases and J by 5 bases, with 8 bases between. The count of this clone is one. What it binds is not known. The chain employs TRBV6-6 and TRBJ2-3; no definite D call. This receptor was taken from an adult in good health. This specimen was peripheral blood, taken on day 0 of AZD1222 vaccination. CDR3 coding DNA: TGTGCCAGCAGTACCCGCGGAGATACGCAGTATTTT. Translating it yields CASSTRGDTQYF.